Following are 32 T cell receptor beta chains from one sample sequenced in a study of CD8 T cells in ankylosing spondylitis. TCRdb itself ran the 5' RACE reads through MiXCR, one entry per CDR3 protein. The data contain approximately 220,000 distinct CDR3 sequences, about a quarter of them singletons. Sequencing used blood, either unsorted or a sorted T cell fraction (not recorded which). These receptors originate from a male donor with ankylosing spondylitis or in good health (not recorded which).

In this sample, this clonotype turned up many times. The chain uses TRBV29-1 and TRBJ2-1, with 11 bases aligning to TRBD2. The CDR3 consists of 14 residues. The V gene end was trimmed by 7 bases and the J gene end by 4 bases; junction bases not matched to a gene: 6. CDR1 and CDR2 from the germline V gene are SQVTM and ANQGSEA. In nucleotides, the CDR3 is TGCAGCGGGAAAGGGACTAGCGGTTACAATGAGCAGTTCTTC. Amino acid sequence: CSGKGTSGYNEQFF.

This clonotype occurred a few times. CDR3 sequence reads: CASSLGQGRYNEQFF. Written as DNA, the CDR3 is TGTGCCAGCAGCCTCGGACAGGGAAGATACAATGAGCAGTTCTTC. V and J are TRBV12-3 or TRBV12-4 and TRBJ2-1; the match to TRBD1 covers 8 bases. V lost 6 bases and J lost 4; bases outside the gene matches: 8. The CDR3 is made up of 15 amino acids.

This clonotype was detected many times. The CDR3 protein is CASSLGGAVASYEQYF. The CDR3 nucleotides are TGTGCCAGCAGCTTAGGTGGAGCGGTCGCCTCCTACGAGCAGTACTTC. J is TRBJ2-7 and V is TRBV7-2; possibly TRBD2 for D (5 bases). The germline V gene has CDR1 SGHTA and CDR2 FQGNSA. CDR3 length equals 16 residues. Deletions cut 1 base from V and 0 bases from J, with 13 bases between.

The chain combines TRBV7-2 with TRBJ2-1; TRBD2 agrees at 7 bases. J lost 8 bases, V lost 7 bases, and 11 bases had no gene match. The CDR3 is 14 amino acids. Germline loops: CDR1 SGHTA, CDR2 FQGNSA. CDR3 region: CASTYWAGVHEQFF. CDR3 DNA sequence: TGTGCCAGCACCTACTGGGCGGGAGTTCATGAGCAGTTCTTC.

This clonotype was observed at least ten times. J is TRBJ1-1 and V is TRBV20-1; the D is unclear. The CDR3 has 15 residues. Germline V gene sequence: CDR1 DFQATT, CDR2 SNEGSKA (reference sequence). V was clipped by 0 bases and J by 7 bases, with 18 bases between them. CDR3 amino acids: CSARDRGPGNGEAFF. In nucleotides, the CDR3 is TGCAGTGCTAGAGATAGAGGACCGGGAAATGGTGAAGCTTTCTTT.

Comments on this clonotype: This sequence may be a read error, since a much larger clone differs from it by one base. The CDR3 bases are TGCTGTGCTAGAGATAGACGACTAGCGGGGTCAGATACGCAGTATTTT. It codes for CCARDRRLAGSDTQYF. V usage is TRBV20-1 and J usage is TRBJ2-3; 11 nucleotides align to TRBD2. This CDR3 has 16 amino acids. Germline V lookup: CDR1 DFQATT, CDR2 SNEGSKA (reference sequence).

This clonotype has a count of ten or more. Here the CDR3 DNA reads TGTGCCGCCGGGACAGGTGTTTTGGATACGCAGTATTTT. Amino acids: CAAGTGVLDTQYF. The V and J genes are TRBV15 and TRBJ2-3, with TRBD1 matching over 8 bases. The CDR3 spans 13 residues. Germline CDR1 is LNHNV and CDR2 is YYDKDF (reference sequence). The J segment lost 6 bases and the V segment lost 11 bases, leaving 10 bases of the junction unmatched.

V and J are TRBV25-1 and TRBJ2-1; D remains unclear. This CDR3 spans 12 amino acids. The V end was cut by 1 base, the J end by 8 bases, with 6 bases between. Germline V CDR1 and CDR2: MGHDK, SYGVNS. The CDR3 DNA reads TGTGCCAGCAGTGAATTATCGTATGAGCAGTTCTTC. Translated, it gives CASSELSYEQFF.

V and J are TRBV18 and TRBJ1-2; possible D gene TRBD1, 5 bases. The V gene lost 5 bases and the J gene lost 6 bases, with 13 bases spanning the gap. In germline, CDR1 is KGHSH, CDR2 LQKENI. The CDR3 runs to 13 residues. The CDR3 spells CASSSTGPNGYTF. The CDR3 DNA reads TGTGCCAGCTCATCAACGGGGCCGAATGGCTACACCTTC. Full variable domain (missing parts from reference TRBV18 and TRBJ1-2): NAGVMQNPRHLVRRRGQEARLRCSPMKGHSHVYWYRQLPEEGLKFMVYLQKENIIDESGMPKERFSAEFPKEGPSILRIQQVVRGDSAAYFCASSSTGPNGYTFGSGTRLTVV.

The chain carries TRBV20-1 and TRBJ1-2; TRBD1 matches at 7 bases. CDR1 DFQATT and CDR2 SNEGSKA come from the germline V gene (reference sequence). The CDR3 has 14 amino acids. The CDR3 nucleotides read TGCAGCTTTGCGATACCGGGACAGTACTATGGCTACACCTTC. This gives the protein CSFAIPGQYYGYTF.

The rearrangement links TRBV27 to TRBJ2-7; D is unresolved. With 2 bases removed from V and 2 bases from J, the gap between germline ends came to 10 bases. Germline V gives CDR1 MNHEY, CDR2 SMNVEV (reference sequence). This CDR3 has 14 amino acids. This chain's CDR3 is CASSLTLGPYEQYF. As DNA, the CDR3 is TGTGCCAGCAGTTTAACGCTGGGCCCCTACGAGCAGTACTTC.

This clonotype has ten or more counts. Written as DNA, the CDR3 is TGTGCCATCAGTGAGGGGCCATACGAGCAGTACTTC. It is translated as CAISEGPYEQYF. V gene TRBV10-3 combines with J gene TRBJ2-7; D not resolved. Between the trimmed V and J ends, which lost 2 bases and 4 bases, there was a span of 6 bases. CDR1 is ENHRY and CDR2 is SYGVKD in the germline V gene. There are 12 residues in the CDR3.

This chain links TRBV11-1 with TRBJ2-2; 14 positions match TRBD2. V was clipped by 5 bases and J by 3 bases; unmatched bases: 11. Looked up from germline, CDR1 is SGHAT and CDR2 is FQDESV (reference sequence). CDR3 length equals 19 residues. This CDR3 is CASSGRGLAGVWDTGELFF. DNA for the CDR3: TGTGCCAGCAGCGGAAGGGGACTAGCGGGAGTGTGGGACACCGGGGAGCTGTTTTTT. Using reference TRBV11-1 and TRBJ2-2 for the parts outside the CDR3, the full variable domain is EAEVAQSPRYKITEKSQAVAFWCDPISGHATLYWYRQILGQGPELLVQFQDESVVDDSQLPKDRFSAERLKGVDSTLKIQPAELGDSAMYLCASSGRGLAGVWDTGELFFGEGSRLTVL.

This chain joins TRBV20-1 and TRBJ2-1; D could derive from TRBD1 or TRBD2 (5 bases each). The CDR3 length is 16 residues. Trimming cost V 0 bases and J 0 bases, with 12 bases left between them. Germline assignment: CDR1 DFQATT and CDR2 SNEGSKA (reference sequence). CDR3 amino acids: CSARDEGPRSYNEQFF. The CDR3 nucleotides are TGCAGTGCTAGAGATGAGGGGCCCCGCTCCTACAATGAGCAGTTCTTC.

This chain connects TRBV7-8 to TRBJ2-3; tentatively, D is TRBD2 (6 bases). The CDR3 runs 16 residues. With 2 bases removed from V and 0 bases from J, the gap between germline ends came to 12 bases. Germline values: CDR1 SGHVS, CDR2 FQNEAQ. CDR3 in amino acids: CASSLRDSASTDTQYF. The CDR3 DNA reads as TGTGCCAGCAGCTTAAGGGACTCGGCTAGCACAGATACGCAGTATTTT.

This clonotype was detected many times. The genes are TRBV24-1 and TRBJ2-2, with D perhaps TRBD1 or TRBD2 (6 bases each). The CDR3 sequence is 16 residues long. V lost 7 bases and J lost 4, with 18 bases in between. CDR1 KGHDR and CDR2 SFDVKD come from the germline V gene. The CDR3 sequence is CATSLPGGQGTGELFF. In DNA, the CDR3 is TGTGCCACCAGCCTACCCGGGGGCCAGGGCACCGGGGAGCTGTTTTTT.

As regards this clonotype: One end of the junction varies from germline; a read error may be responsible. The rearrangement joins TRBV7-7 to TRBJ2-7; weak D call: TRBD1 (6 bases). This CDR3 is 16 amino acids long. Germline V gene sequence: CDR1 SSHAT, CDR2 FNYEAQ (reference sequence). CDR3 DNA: TGTGCTAGCAGCTTAGCTGTAGGGGGATATACCTACGAGCAGTACTTC. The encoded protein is CASSLAVGGYTYEQYF.

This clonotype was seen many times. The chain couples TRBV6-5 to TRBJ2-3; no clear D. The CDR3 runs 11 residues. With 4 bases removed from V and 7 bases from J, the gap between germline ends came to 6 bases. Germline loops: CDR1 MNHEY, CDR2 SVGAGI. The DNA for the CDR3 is TGTGCCAGCAGTTCCGGATATACGCAGTATTTT. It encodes CASSSGYTQYF.

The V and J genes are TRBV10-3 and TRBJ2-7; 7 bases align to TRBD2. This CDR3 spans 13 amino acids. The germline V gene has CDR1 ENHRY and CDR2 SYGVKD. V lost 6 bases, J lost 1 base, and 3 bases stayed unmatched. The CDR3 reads CAIRASGSYEQYF. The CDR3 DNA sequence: TGTGCCATCAGGGCTAGCGGATCCTACGAGCAGTACTTC.

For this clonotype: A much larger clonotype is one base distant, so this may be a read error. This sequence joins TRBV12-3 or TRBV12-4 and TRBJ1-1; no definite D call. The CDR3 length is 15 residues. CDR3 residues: CASSFQPDLNTKAFF. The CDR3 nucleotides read TGTGCCAGCAGTTTTCAGCCAGATCTGAACACTAAAGCTTTCTTT.

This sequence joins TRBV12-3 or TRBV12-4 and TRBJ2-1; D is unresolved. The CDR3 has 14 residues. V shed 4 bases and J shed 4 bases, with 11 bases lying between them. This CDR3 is CASSSPAQYNEQFF. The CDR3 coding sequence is TGTGCCAGCAGTTCTCCGGCACAGTACAATGAGCAGTTCTTC.

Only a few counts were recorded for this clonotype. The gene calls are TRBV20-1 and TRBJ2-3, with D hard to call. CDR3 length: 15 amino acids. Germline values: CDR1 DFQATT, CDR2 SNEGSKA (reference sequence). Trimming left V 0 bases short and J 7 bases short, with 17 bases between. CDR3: CSARDEGKSFNTQYF. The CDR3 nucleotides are TGCAGTGCTAGAGATGAAGGGAAAAGTTTCAATACGCAGTATTTT.

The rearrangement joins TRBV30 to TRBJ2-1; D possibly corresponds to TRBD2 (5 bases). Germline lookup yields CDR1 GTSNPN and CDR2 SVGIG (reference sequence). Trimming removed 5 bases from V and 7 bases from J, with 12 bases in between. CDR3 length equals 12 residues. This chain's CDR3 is CAWSRGFNEQFF. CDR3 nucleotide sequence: TGTGCCTGGTCCCGGGGTTTTAATGAGCAGTTCTTC.

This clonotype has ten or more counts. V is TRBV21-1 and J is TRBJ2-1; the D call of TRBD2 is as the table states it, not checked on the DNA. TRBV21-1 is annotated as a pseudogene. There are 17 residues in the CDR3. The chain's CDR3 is CASSKVPSGRRFKAQFF. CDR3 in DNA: TGTGCCAGCAGCAAAGTTCCTAGCGGGAGGAGGTTCAAAGCGCAGTTCTTC.

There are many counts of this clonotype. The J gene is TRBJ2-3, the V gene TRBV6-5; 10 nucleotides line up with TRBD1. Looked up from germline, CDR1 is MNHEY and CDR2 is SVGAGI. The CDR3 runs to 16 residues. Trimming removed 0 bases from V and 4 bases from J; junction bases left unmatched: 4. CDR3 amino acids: CASSYSPGTGADTQYF. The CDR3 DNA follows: TGTGCCAGCAGTTACTCACCAGGGACAGGGGCAGATACGCAGTATTTT.

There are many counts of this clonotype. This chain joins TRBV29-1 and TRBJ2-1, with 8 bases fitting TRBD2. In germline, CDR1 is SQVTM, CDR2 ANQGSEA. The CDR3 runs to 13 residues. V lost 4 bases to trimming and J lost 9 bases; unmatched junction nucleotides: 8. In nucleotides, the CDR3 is TGCAGCGTTGGGAGGGGAGCGGGAGTTGAGCAGTTCTTC. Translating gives CSVGRGAGVEQFF.

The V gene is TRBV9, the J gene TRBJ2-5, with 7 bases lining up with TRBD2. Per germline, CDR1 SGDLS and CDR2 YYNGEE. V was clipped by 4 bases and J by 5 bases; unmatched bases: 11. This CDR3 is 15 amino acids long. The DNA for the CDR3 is TGTGCCAGCAGCCAAATCACTAGCGTTTCGGAGACCCAGTACTTC. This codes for CASSQITSVSETQYF.

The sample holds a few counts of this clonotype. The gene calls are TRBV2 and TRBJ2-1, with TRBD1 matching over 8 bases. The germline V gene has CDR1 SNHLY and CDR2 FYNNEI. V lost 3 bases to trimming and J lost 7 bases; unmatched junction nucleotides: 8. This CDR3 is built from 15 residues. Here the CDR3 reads CASSDRDRPLNEQFF. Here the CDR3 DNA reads TGTGCCAGCAGTGACCGGGACAGGCCGCTGAATGAGCAGTTCTTC.

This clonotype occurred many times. The CDR3 loop reads CASSQAGDLKGNIQYF. CDR3 DNA: TGCGCCAGCAGCCAAGCAGGGGACCTAAAGGGAAACATTCAGTACTTC. V is TRBV4-3 and J is TRBJ2-4, with a tentative D call TRBD1 (6 bases). The V end was cut by 1 base, the J end by 6 bases, with 16 bases between. CDR1 and CDR2 (germline): LGHNA, YSLEER. The CDR3 contains 16 residues.

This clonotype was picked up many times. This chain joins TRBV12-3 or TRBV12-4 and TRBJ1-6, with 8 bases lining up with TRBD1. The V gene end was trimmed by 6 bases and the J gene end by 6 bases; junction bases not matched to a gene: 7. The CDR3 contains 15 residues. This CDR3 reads CASSQEGQGNSPLHF. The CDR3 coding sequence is TGTGCCAGCAGCCAAGAAGGACAGGGTAATTCACCCCTCCACTTT.

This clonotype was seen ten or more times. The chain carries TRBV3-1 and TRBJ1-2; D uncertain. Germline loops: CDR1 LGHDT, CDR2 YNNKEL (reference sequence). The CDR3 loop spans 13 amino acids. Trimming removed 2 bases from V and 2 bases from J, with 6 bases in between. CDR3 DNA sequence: TGTGCCAGCAGCCAAAGTCAAAACTATGGCTACACCTTC. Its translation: CASSQSQNYGYTF. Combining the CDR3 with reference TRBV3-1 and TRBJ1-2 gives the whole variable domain DTAVSQTPKYLVTQMGNDKSIKCEQNLGHDTMYWYKQDSKKFLKIMFSYNNKELIINETVPNRFSPKSPDKAHLNLHINSLELGDSAVYFCASSQSQNYGYTFGSGTRLTVV.

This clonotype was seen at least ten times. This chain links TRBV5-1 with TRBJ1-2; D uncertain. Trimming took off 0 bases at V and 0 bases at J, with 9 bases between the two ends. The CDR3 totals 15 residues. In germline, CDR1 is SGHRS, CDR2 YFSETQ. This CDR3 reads CASSLDGSSNYGYTF. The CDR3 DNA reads TGCGCCAGCAGCTTGGATGGCAGCTCTAACTATGGCTACACCTTC.